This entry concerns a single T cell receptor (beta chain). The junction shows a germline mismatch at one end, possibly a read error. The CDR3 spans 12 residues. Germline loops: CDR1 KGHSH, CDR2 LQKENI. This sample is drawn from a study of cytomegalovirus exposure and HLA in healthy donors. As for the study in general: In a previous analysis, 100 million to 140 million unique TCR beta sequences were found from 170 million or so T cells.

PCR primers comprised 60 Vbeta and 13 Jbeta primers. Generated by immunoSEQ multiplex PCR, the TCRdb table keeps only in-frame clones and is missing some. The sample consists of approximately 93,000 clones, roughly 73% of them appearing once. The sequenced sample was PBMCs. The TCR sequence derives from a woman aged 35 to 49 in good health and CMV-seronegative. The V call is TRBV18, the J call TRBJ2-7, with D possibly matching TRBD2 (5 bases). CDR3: CASSAGSHEQYF. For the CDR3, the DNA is TGTGCCAGCTCAGCGGGCTCCCACGAGCAGTACTTC.